This TCR beta chain was sequenced during a study of shared clonotypes between healthy human individuals. For the study at large: Per donor, CD8 memory used one plate, CD8 naive used two, CD4 memory used three and CD4 naive used three.

The table came from immunoSEQ multiplex PCR; TCRdb's copy has only in-frame clones and leaves some out. The top ten clones hold about 1.7% of a sample with about 2.2 million clones, just under 95% of them seen once. The CDR3 consists of 13 residues. Trimming took off 3 bases at V and 3 bases at J, with 8 bases between the two ends. The germline V gene encodes CDR1 SEHNR and CDR2 FQNEAQ (reference sequence). CD8 cells regarded as naive lacked CD45RO, were positively chosen for CCR7, and omitted terminally differentiated effector memory CD45RA+ cells. Nashville, Tennessee was home to all donors, who were Caucasian adults. As to this clone: No antigen is known for it.

Study observations and caveats: Among a handful of donors, roughly 5% of naive CD4 clonotypes were found in common. Limitation of the genetic and exposure-history diversity represented came from the few donors.

The origin of this receptor is a man aged 18 to 29 in good health. Some clones in this sample may be carry-over from other donors' samples. The chain carries TRBV7-9 and TRBJ1-1; D is uncertain. The sequencing input was naive CD8+ T cells from PBMCs. CDR3 coding DNA: TGTGCCAGCAGCTTCCCCAGAGACACTGAAGCTTTCTTT. It yields the protein CASSFPRDTEAFF. Full variable domain (outside the CDR3, taken from reference TRBV7-9 and TRBJ1-1): DTGVSQNPRHKITKRGQNVTFRCDPISEHNRLYWYRQTLGQGPEFLTYFQNEAQLEKSRLLSDRFSAERPKGSFSTLEIQRTEQGDSAMYLCASSFPRDTEAFFGQGTRLTVV.